This T cell receptor beta chain derives from a study of CD4 T cells in relation to SARS-CoV-2 and coronaviruses. The repertoire was sequenced with immunoSEQ multiplex PCR; TCRdb's copy has only in-frame clones and lacks some. The sample shows around 11,000 clones, around 80% of them seen only once. This clone turned up a few times. Its antigen is unidentified. The unexposed donors gave CD4+ T cells in 2011-2018, prior to COVID-19. Isolation of CD4+ T cells took place after about 9 days in culture. The CDR3 is 14 amino acids. Germline CDR1 and CDR2: ENHRY and SYGVKD. J gave up 4 bases and V 2 bases, and 1 base lay outside the gene matches.

The sequence came from a human donor in good health. The rearrangement links TRBV10-3 to TRBJ2-1, with 8 bases fitting TRBD2. Sequencing was performed on CD4+ T cells from PBMCs, cultured in vitro. The CDR3 is CAISEREGYNEQFF. DNA for the CDR3: TGTGCCATCAGTGAGCGGGAGGGTTACAATGAGCAGTTCTTC.